Reported below is one T cell receptor (beta chain). Its antigen is as yet unknown. A CD45RO-CCR7+CD27+CD95- phenotype identified naive CD8+ T cells. The length of the CDR3 is 15 residues. Germline V CDR1 and CDR2: MGHRA, YSYEKL. 5' RACE with UMI labels generated the TRB cDNA libraries. No DNA is given; TCRdb re-called the 5' RACE reads and lists each CDR3 protein once. This table lists roughly 100,000 distinct CDR3 sequences. This entry is derived from a study of CXCR3-negative and CXCR3-positive naive CD8 T cells. Broader study findings: CXCR3-positive naive cells had TRB CDR3s that were more hydrophobic than CXCR3-negative naive cells had. Much lower diversity was found in memory CD8+ cells, while both naive subsets had comparably high diversity.

J is TRBJ2-3 and V is TRBV4-1; lacking DNA, the TRBD1 call made by TCRdb goes unchecked. This receptor was obtained from a human donor in good health. Some clones in this sample may be carry-over from other donors' samples. The sequenced sample was naive CXCR3+ CD8+ T cells from blood. Subset: CD45RO-CCR7+CD27+CD95- naive CD8+ T cells expressing CXCR3 (TNR3+). The CDR3: CASSQDWGSTDTQYF.